Shown below are 30 T cell receptor beta chains from a single sample sequenced in a study of long-term antiretroviral therapy in people with HIV. The run of the v3.0 immunoSEQ assay was at survey level. The protocol was immunoSEQ multiplex PCR, while the TCRdb copy is restricted to in-frame clones and leaves out a portion. The data hold 30,000 to 45,000 clones, with 75% to 85% observed a single time. The sample consisted of unsorted PBMCs, taken 3.4 years after starting antiretroviral therapy. These receptors all stem from a man in his thirties or forties with HIV.

The gene calls are TRBV7-8 and TRBJ2-2; 7 nucleotides match TRBD1. Unmatched junction bases numbered 6, after V lost 5 bases and J lost 3 bases. Germline assignment: CDR1 SGHVS and CDR2 FQNEAQ. This CDR3 is 15 amino acids long. The CDR3 loop is CASSLRDRDTGELFF. The CDR3 nucleotides read TGTGCCAGCAGCCTTAGGGACAGAGACACCGGGGAGCTGTTTTTT.

The chain uses TRBV27 and TRBJ2-1; 9 nucleotides line up with TRBD2. The CDR3 is 14 residues long. Trimming removed 0 bases from V and 10 bases from J; junction bases left unmatched: 4. In germline, CDR1 is MNHEY, CDR2 SMNVEV (reference sequence). The CDR3 DNA follows: TGTGCCAGCAGTTTATCTGTAGCGGGAGACGAGCAGTTCTTC. Amino acids: CASSLSVAGDEQFF.

V is TRBV6-1 and J is TRBJ2-5, with TRBD1 matching 7 bases. The CDR3 totals 13 residues. Trimming took 6 bases from V and 2 from J; bases not matched to a gene: 3. Germline V lookup: CDR1 MNHNS, CDR2 SASEGT. CDR3 in amino acids: CASSRDRQETQYF. As DNA, the CDR3 is TGTGCCAGCAGCCGGGACAGACAAGAGACCCAGTACTTC.

The chain employs TRBV19 and TRBJ2-1, with TRBD2 matching over 7 bases. The CDR3 loop spans 16 amino acids. J gave up 2 bases and V 0 bases, and 4 bases lay outside the gene matches. Looked up from germline, CDR1 is LNHDA and CDR2 is SQIVND (reference sequence). The chain's CDR3 is CASSIEREGPYNEQFF. CDR3 in DNA: TGTGCCAGTAGTATAGAAAGGGAGGGGCCCTACAATGAGCAGTTCTTC. Variable domain in full (rest from reference TRBV19 and TRBJ2-1): DGGITQSPKYLFRKEGQNVTLSCEQNLNHDAMYWYRQDPGQGLRLIYYSQIVNDFQKGDIAEGYSVSREKKESFPLTVTSAQKNPTAFYLCASSIEREGPYNEQFFGPGTRLTVL.

This chain joins TRBV15 and TRBJ2-7, with 9 bases matching TRBD2. CDR1 is LNHNV, CDR2 YYDKDF, per germline (reference sequence). The junction had 5 bases not matched to a gene; V was cut back by 0 bases and J by 2 bases. This CDR3 region has 16 residues. CDR3: CATSREPGLATYEQYF. The CDR3 bases are TGTGCCACCAGCAGAGAACCGGGACTAGCCACCTACGAGCAGTACTTC.

V and J are TRBV18 and TRBJ2-7; TRBD2 is a possible D gene (6 bases). CDR3 length: 14 amino acids. Trimming removed 5 bases from V and 5 bases from J, with 16 bases in between. Germline V gene lookup returns CDR1 KGHSH and CDR2 LQKENI. The CDR3 loop reads CASSVVGTLNEQYF. The CDR3 nucleotides read TGTGCCAGCTCAGTAGTCGGGACTTTGAACGAGCAGTACTTC. The whole variable domain, remainder taken from reference TRBV18 and TRBJ2-7, is NAGVMQNPRHLVRRRGQEARLRCSPMKGHSHVYWYRQLPEEGLKFMVYLQKENIIDESGMPKERFSAEFPKEGPSILRIQQVVRGDSAAYFCASSVVGTLNEQYFGPGTRLTVT.

The chain has TRBV9 and TRBJ2-1; D remains unclear. Germline lookup yields CDR1 SGDLS and CDR2 YYNGEE. V gave up 3 bases and J gave up 0 bases, with 10 bases separating them. The CDR3 is 15 residues long. CDR3 DNA: TGTGCCAGCAGCGAAGACCTTAGCTCCTACAATGAGCAGTTCTTC. This sequence encodes CASSEDLSSYNEQFF.

The chain recombines TRBV5-1 with TRBJ2-6; D is ambiguous. This CDR3 contains 17 residues. Germline CDR1 reads SGHRS; CDR2 reads YFSETQ. V was cut by 0 bases and J by 0 bases, with 10 bases left in between. The DNA for the CDR3 is TGCGCCAGCAGCTTGGCTTCCAGTCTCTCTGGGGCCAACGTCCTGACTTTC. As protein: CASSLASSLSGANVLTF.

In its sample, this clone was seen a few times. The chain recombines TRBV6-1 with TRBJ2-7; unclear D gene. Deletions cut 3 bases from V and 0 bases from J, with 9 bases between. CDR3 size: 14 residues. In germline, CDR1 is MNHNS, CDR2 SASEGT. CDR3 nucleotides: TGTGCCAGCAGTGAGTGGCAGGTCTCCTACGAGCAGTACTTC. It codes for CASSEWQVSYEQYF.

The J gene is TRBJ2-7, the V gene TRBV5-1; 14 nucleotides agree with TRBD2. The CDR3 extends over 18 amino acids. With 4 bases clipped from V and 0 bases from J, the junction kept 9 bases outside the gene matches. CDR1 is SGHRS, CDR2 YFSETQ, per germline. The CDR3 here is CASSPGLAGDPSSYEQYF. The CDR3 nucleotides read TGCGCCAGCAGCCCGGGACTAGCGGGAGATCCGAGCTCCTACGAGCAGTACTTC. The complete variable domain, with remaining parts taken from reference TRBV5-1 and TRBJ2-7, reads KAGVTQTPRYLIKTRGQQVTLSCSPISGHRSVSWYQQTPGQGLQFLFEYFSETQRNKGNFPGRFSGRQFSNSRSEMNVSTLELGDSALYLCASSPGLAGDPSSYEQYFGPGTRLTVT.

The chain's CDR3 is CASSDWALTDTQYF. The DNA of the CDR3 is TGTGCCAGCAGCGATTGGGCCCTCACAGATACGCAGTATTTT. The rearrangement links TRBV5-4 to TRBJ2-3, with unresolved D. Germline loops: CDR1 SGHNT, CDR2 YYREEE (reference sequence). The CDR3 contains 14 residues. Between the trimmed V and J ends, which lost 4 bases and 2 bases, there was a span of 11 bases. The complete variable domain, with remaining parts taken from reference TRBV5-4 and TRBJ2-3, reads ETGVTQSPTHLIKTRGQQVTLRCSSQSGHNTVSWYQQALGQGPQFIFQYYREEENGRGNFPPRFSGLQFPNYSSELNVNALELDDSALYLCASSDWALTDTQYFGPGTRLTVL.

The chain links TRBV5-1 to TRBJ2-3; D remains unclear. The CDR3 consists of 13 residues. Between the trimmed V and J ends, which lost 0 bases and 0 bases, there was a span of 2 bases. Germline-derived CDR1 and CDR2 are SGHRS and YFSETQ. CDR3 sequence: CASSLESTDTQYF. The CDR3 region has the DNA TGCGCCAGCAGCTTGGAAAGCACAGATACGCAGTATTTT.

This chain connects TRBV27 to TRBJ2-7, with D maybe TRBD2 (6 bases). The CDR3 spans 15 residues. Per germline, CDR1 MNHEY and CDR2 SMNVEV (reference sequence). V dropped 2 bases and J dropped 3 bases, with 14 bases sitting between them. The CDR3 spells CASSLGGSGYYEQYF. CDR3 bases: TGTGCCAGCAGTTTAGGGGGTAGCGGATACTACGAGCAGTACTTC.

The table lists this clone with a few counts. The rearrangement joins TRBV7-8 to TRBJ1-5, with TRBD1 as a possible D gene (6 bases). Germline V gene data show CDR1 as SGHVS and CDR2 as FQNEAQ. Trimming cost V 4 bases and J 3 bases, with 16 bases left between them. CDR3 length: 16 residues. The CDR3 region has the DNA TGTGCCAGCAGCTACTCCTCCAGGGGACTCAATCAGCCCCAGCATTTT. Translating it yields CASSYSSRGLNQPQHF.

The chain links TRBV7-9 to TRBJ2-3; D is possibly TRBD2 (6 bases). Trimming left V 5 bases short and J 0 bases short, with 15 bases between. The length of the CDR3 is 16 residues. Germline V gene lookup returns CDR1 SEHNR and CDR2 FQNEAQ (reference sequence). The CDR3 coding sequence is TGTGCCAGCAGCCCAACGGGCGGGGCTAGCACAGATACGCAGTATTTT. It yields the protein CASSPTGGASTDTQYF. The whole variable domain, filled in from reference TRBV7-9 and TRBJ2-3, reads DTGVSQNPRHKITKRGQNVTFRCDPISEHNRLYWYRQTLGQGPEFLTYFQNEAQLEKSRLLSDRFSAERPKGSFSTLEIQRTEQGDSAMYLCASSPTGGASTDTQYFGPGTRLTVL.

This chain links TRBV27 with TRBJ2-7, with D possibly matching TRBD2 (5 bases). The CDR3 is 14 amino acids. Germline CDR1 reads MNHEY; CDR2 reads SMNVEV (reference sequence). The V gene lost 0 bases and the J gene lost 2 bases, with 8 bases spanning the gap. The CDR3 region is CASSLSEVTYEQYF. In DNA, the CDR3 is TGTGCCAGCAGTTTATCGGAGGTTACCTACGAGCAGTACTTC.

V and J are TRBV19 and TRBJ2-3, with D tentatively TRBD1 (7 bases). CDR3 length equals 15 residues. Germline V gene data show CDR1 as LNHDA and CDR2 as SQIVND (reference sequence). V shed 7 bases and J shed 0 bases, with 14 bases lying between them. The CDR3 DNA sequence: TGTGCCAGTACCCCGGGGGACAGTAGCACAGATACGCAGTATTTT. This encodes CASTPGDSSTDTQYF. Full variable domain (missing parts from reference TRBV19 and TRBJ2-3): DGGITQSPKYLFRKEGQNVTLSCEQNLNHDAMYWYRQDPGQGLRLIYYSQIVNDFQKGDIAEGYSVSREKKESFPLTVTSAQKNPTAFYLCASTPGDSSTDTQYFGPGTRLTVL.

V and J are TRBV4-3 and TRBJ2-5, with 11 positions matching TRBD2. The germline V gene has CDR1 LGHNA and CDR2 YSLEER. This CDR3 is 16 amino acids long. J lost 7 bases, V lost 0 bases, and 7 bases had no gene match. The CDR3 loop is CASSQDHLAGGRTQYF. Written as DNA, the CDR3 is TGCGCCAGCAGCCAAGATCACCTAGCGGGAGGTAGGACCCAGTACTTC.

This clone came up a few times. The gene calls are TRBV28 and TRBJ2-7, with 15 bases fitting TRBD2. Trimming took 6 bases from V and 6 from J; bases not matched to a gene: 9. The length of the CDR3 is 16 residues. From germline, CDR1 is MDHEN and CDR2 SYDVKM. The CDR3 nucleotides are TGTGCCAGCAGCCCCGGACTAGCGGGAGGGCCTCGCGAGCAGTACTTC. Translated, it gives CASSPGLAGGPREQYF.

This rearrangement joins TRBV28 to TRBJ2-2; unclear D gene. This CDR3 region has 14 residues. The germline V gene has CDR1 MDHEN and CDR2 SYDVKM. The V and J ends lost 7 bases and 3 bases respectively, with 12 bases between them. The CDR3 sequence is CASTGLTYTGELFF. The CDR3 coding sequence is TGTGCCAGCACGGGTCTAACTTACACCGGGGAGCTGTTTTTT. The variable domain in full, with the rest retrieved from reference TRBV28 and TRBJ2-2, is DVKVTQSSRYLVKRTGEKVFLECVQDMDHENMFWYRQDPGLGLRLIYFSYDVKMKEKGDIPEGYSVSREKKERFSLILESASTNQTSMYLCASTGLTYTGELFFGEGSRLTVL.

V is TRBV14 and J is TRBJ2-7, with 9 bases that match TRBD1. V trimming: 4 bases; J trimming: 2 bases; junction bases outside the gene matches: 6. The CDR3 is 15 residues long. The germline V gene encodes CDR1 SGHDN and CDR2 FVKESK. CDR3 sequence reads: CASSPIQGAPYEQYF. As DNA, the CDR3 is TGTGCCAGCAGCCCCATACAGGGGGCCCCCTACGAGCAGTACTTC. Full variable domain (rest looked up from reference TRBV14 and TRBJ2-7): EAGVTQFPSHSVIEKGQTVTLRCDPISGHDNLYWYRRVMGKEIKFLLHFVKESKQDESGMPNNRFLAERTGGTYSTLKVQPAELEDSGVYFCASSPIQGAPYEQYFGPGTRLTVT.

CDR3 sequence (DNA): TGTGCCAGCAGCGTAGTTTCGGATGAGCAGTTCTTC. Protein: CASSVVSDEQFF. The chain is built from TRBV9 and TRBJ2-1; the D is unclear. The V gene lost 0 bases and the J gene lost 8 bases, with 6 bases spanning the gap. The CDR3 is 12 residues long. From germline, CDR1 is SGDLS and CDR2 YYNGEE. Combining the CDR3 with reference TRBV9 and TRBJ2-1 gives the whole variable domain DSGVTQTPKHLITATGQRVTLRCSPRSGDLSVYWYQQSLDQGLQFLIQYYNGEERAKGNILERFSAQQFPDLHSELNLSSLELGDSALYFCASSVVSDEQFFGPGTRLTVL.

The sample holds one count of this clone. The chain combines TRBV11-2 with TRBJ2-7; the match to TRBD2 covers 8 bases. The CDR3 is 15 residues long. Trimming took 5 bases from V and 2 from J; bases not matched to a gene: 8. Per germline, CDR1 SGHAT and CDR2 FQNNGV. CDR3 bases: TGTGCCAGCAGCCGGATAGCGGGAACCGCCTACGAGCAGTACTTC. Translating it yields CASSRIAGTAYEQYF.

The chain carries TRBV7-2 and TRBJ2-3; a weak D match, TRBD2 (6 bases). CDR1 is SGHTA, CDR2 FQGNSA, per germline. The V and J ends lost 4 bases and 4 bases respectively, with 9 bases between them. CDR3 length: 13 amino acids. The CDR3 here is CASSSGGSDTQYF. The CDR3 nucleotides are TGTGCCAGCAGCTCTGGGGGGTCAGATACGCAGTATTTT.

This sequence joins TRBV27 and TRBJ2-1; D call uncertain. V was shortened by 5 bases and J by 0 bases, with 14 bases between the two germline ends. Germline V gene lookup returns CDR1 MNHEY and CDR2 SMNVEV (reference sequence). CDR3 length: 16 amino acids. CDR3 in amino acids: CASSPTPSFSYNEQFF. The CDR3 DNA follows: TGTGCCAGCAGTCCCACCCCTAGTTTCTCCTACAATGAGCAGTTCTTC.

The chain carries TRBV11-3 and TRBJ2-1; 11 bases are a match to TRBD2. The V gene's germline CDR1 is SGHNT and CDR2 YENEEA. Losses at the gene ends were 1 base for V and 2 bases for J; bases not matched to a gene: 7. The CDR3 runs to 18 residues. The CDR3 region is CASSLGASGGSPYNEQFF. The DNA of the CDR3 is TGTGCCAGCAGCTTAGGTGCTAGCGGGGGGTCCCCCTACAATGAGCAGTTCTTC.

The rearrangement links TRBV27 to TRBJ2-7, with unresolved D. V was cut by 5 bases and J by 2 bases, with 7 bases left in between. Germline V lookup: CDR1 MNHEY, CDR2 SMNVEV (reference sequence). The CDR3 length is 12 residues. CDR3 residues: CASSAPPYEQYF. Here the CDR3 DNA reads TGTGCCAGCAGTGCCCCACCCTACGAGCAGTACTTC.

The chain couples TRBV5-4 to TRBJ1-1, with D unclear. Germline V lookup: CDR1 SGHNT, CDR2 YYREEE (reference sequence). The CDR3 is made up of 13 amino acids. The ends were cut back, 1 base at V and 5 bases at J, with 9 bases in the middle. The CDR3 spells CASSLYGGTEAFF. The CDR3 nucleotides read TGTGCCAGCAGCTTGTACGGAGGAACTGAAGCTTTCTTT.

This sequence joins TRBV7-9 and TRBJ2-3, with no clear D. V was pared by 5 bases and J by 4 bases, with 19 bases between. Germline CDR1 and CDR2: SEHNR and FQNEAQ (reference sequence). The CDR3 consists of 16 residues. The CDR3, as DNA: TGTGCCAGCAGCGCCCGCCGGTCAGGATCCCCAGATACGCAGTATTTT. As protein: CASSARRSGSPDTQYF.

The rearrangement uses TRBV6-6 and TRBJ2-7; D is undetermined. Germline V lookup: CDR1 MNHNY, CDR2 SVGAGI (reference sequence). With 5 bases removed from V and 8 bases from J, the gap between germline ends came to 13 bases. This CDR3 spans 12 amino acids. The CDR3 reads CASSPTNTQQYF. The CDR3 coding sequence is TGTGCCAGCAGTCCCACAAATACCCAGCAGTACTTC.